This T cell receptor beta chain was found in a study of blood T cell repertoires in COVID-19. Turning to the study itself: The United States, Italy and Spain were the sources of the acute and convalescent COVID-19 samples. PBMCs, B-cell-depleted T cells, or T cells were the source of the cDNA or gDNA that made up the material.

Patients in Seattle were enrolled during active infection, then followed longitudinally. The CDR3 contains 14 residues. Germline assignment: CDR1 SGHAT and CDR2 FQNNGV. V gave up 5 bases and J gave up 5 bases, with 13 bases separating them. Assay used: immunoSEQ multiplex PCR; TCRdb lists only in-frame clones, some missing. Found here are approximately 290,000 clones, roughly 84% of them singletons; the top ten hold 0.7% to 0.9%. This clone was counted only a few times. The sample comprised peripheral blood. The clonotype was recovered from a human donor with COVID-19, enrolled during active disease. The donor label of this sample is uncertain. The chain links TRBV11-2 to TRBJ2-1; perhaps TRBD2 as D (6 bases). The CDR3 bases are TGTGCCAGCAGCCCGGCGGGGCGCCACAATGAGCAGTTCTTC. It codes for CASSPAGRHNEQFF. Full variable domain (missing parts from reference TRBV11-2 and TRBJ2-1): EAGVAQSPRYKIIEKRQSVAFWCNPISGHATLYWYQQILGQGPKLLIQFQNNGVVDDSQLPKDRFSAERLKGVDSTLKIQPAKLEDSAVYLCASSPAGRHNEQFFGPGTRLTVL.